The rows below give T cell receptor beta chains drawn from one sample of a study of Graves' ophthalmopathy and Graves' hyperthyroidism. TCRdb ran MiXCR on the multiplex PCR reads and lists one entry per CDR3 protein. Among about 740,000 distinct CDR3 sequences listed, 40% were seen once. Sequencing was done on a sample of peripheral blood. These receptors all stem from an adult man with Graves' ophthalmopathy. Each CDR3 is given without its conserved first and last residue. Fields, in order: J gene, V gene, CDR3 protein.

>TRBJ1-6|TRBV10-2
ASSSPSTGVNSPLH
>TRBJ1-6|TRBV19
ASRSPDRPNSPLH
>TRBJ1-1|TRBV5-1
ASYGGSGTEAF
>TRBJ2-5|TRBV10-3
AISARRLQETQY
>TRBJ2-7|TRBV7-9
ASSYRGPYEQY
>TRBJ2-2|TRBV14
ASSQAHQRERNTGELF
>TRBJ2-5|TRBV7-2
ASSPGVSQKETQY
>TRBJ1-2|TRBV20-1
SARDHSWGTGSSWYT
>TRBJ2-7|TRBV7-9
ASSLGGTYEQY
>TRBJ1-2|TRBV15
ATSRDTVNYGYT
>TRBJ1-1|TRBV10-3
AISPARVLNTEAF
>TRBJ2-7|TRBV20-1
SAALGSNQRENYEQY
>TRBJ2-6|TRBV25-1
ASSLLLSGANVLT
>TRBJ2-2|TRBV7-9
ASSLGGNTGELF
>TRBJ1-5|TRBV6-5
ASRAGGLGNQPQH
>TRBJ2-2|TRBV25-1
ASSQGLTNTGELF
>TRBJ1-1|TRBV9
ASSPPAGPTEAF
>TRBJ1-2|TRBV29-1
SVDPDGGGYGYT
>TRBJ1-2|TRBV5-5
ASSAQGRYGYT
>TRBJ2-7|TRBV20-1
SARDQQGPSYEQY
>TRBJ1-3|TRBV10-3
AISASGGNGNTIY
>TRBJ1-4|TRBV20-1
SARGTSGNEKLF
>TRBJ1-4|TRBV7-9
ASSKGTARNEKLF
>TRBJ2-5|TRBV4-3
ASSQDGSGRARETQY
>TRBJ2-5|TRBV7-2
ASSARDRGPSGTQY
>TRBJ2-7|TRBV19
ASSIAGAYEQY
>TRBJ1-5|TRBV10-3
AISGGITGDSNQPQH
>TRBJ2-6|TRBV20-1
SARLMGTDPGANVLT
>TRBJ2-3|TRBV6-5
ASSSGSKTDTQY
>TRBJ2-7|TRBV7-9
ASSLVSDIYEQY
>TRBJ2-7|TRBV20-1
SAHGLAGRDYEQY
>TRBJ2-7|TRBV20-1
SARTRASSYEQY
>TRBJ1-5|TRBV12-3/TRBV12-4
AGSQQGHSNQPQH
>TRBJ1-1|TRBV19
ASSLGGQRNTEAF
>TRBJ1-1|TRBV29-1
SVEDVGDAF
>TRBJ2-7|TRBV10-3
AISESVKGGYEQY
>TRBJ1-3|TRBV5-1
ASSPAGSGNTIY
>TRBJ1-1|TRBV12-3/TRBV12-4
ASSLSSVSEAF
>TRBJ1-1|TRBV5-5
ASSGIRENTEAF
>TRBJ1-2|TRBV9
ASSVGQGDGYT
>TRBJ2-5|TRBV29-1
SGGTGGPETQY
>TRBJ2-5|TRBV29-1
SVGGPQY
>TRBJ1-4|TRBV20-1
SARGGQGGEKLF
>TRBJ1-1|TRBV20-1
SATQGANTEAF